This T cell receptor beta chain was profiled in a study of post-analysis software for immune sequencing data. Study details: Included among the disease courses, which were recorded for the cohort, were relapsing-remitting, secondary progressive and progressive-relapsing multiple sclerosis.

Overall study findings and caveats: Roughly five TRBV segments occurring more often in patients than controls included TRBV5-6, TRBV5-1 and TRBV20-1. Multiple sclerosis patients showed significantly lower normalized Chao1 diversity than controls did.

Researchers reported that TCR beta cDNA libraries carried unique molecular identifiers. With roughly 0.85 to 11 million T cells as the source, approximately 450,000 cDNA molecules resulted. TCRdb reprocessed the PCR reads via MiXCR and lists one record per CDR3 protein. The sample consists of 650,000 to 850,000 distinct CDR3 sequences, 40% to 55% of them appearing once. Trimming took off 0 bases at V and 9 bases at J, with 12 bases between the two ends. Per the germline V gene, CDR1 is LGHNA and CDR2 is YNFKEQ. This CDR3 comprises 14 residues. About this clonotype itself: Its antigen is undetermined.

The source of this sequence is a girl aged 5-17 years with multiple sclerosis. Input material: blood. V usage is TRBV4-2 and J usage is TRBJ1-5; D is uncertain. Here the CDR3 reads CASSQEPHTRPQHF. The CDR3 nucleotides read TGTGCCAGCAGCCAAGAGCCCCACACGCGGCCCCAGCATTTT.